The clone carrying this T cell receptor (beta chain) came up a few times. As yet, its antigen is unknown. Trimming cost V 2 bases and J 6 bases; bases outside gene matches: 7. Germline V lookup: CDR1 LNHDA, CDR2 SQIVND (reference sequence). The CDR3 has 15 amino acids. The sample originates from a study of CD8+CD57+ T cells in acquired aplastic anemia. Overall study: When averaged, DNA from sorted CD4+ and CD8+ cells came to approximately 3.2 ug.

Genomic DNA, the template, was used for profiling of the TCR beta VDJ and CDR3. TCRdb reanalysed the reads using MiXCR and keeps one entry per CDR3 protein. This sample yields about 200,000 distinct CDR3 sequences, of which more than 55% are seen a single time; around 60% belongs to the top ten. Sequenced patients had shown CD8+CD57+ cell expansion by flow cytometry. The study, taken as a whole, reports: Simpson's diversity of CD8+ cells was not significantly different in patients compared with controls.

Material: sorted CD4+, CD8+, or CD8+CD57+ T cells (not recorded which) from PBMCs. This sequence was found in a human donor with aplastic anemia. The chain carries TRBV19 and TRBJ1-5; 7 bases are shared with TRBD1. The DNA for the CDR3 is TGTGCCAGTAGTATATTCCCGCAGGGGGGTCAGCCCCAGCATTTT. The encoded protein is CASSIFPQGGQPQHF.